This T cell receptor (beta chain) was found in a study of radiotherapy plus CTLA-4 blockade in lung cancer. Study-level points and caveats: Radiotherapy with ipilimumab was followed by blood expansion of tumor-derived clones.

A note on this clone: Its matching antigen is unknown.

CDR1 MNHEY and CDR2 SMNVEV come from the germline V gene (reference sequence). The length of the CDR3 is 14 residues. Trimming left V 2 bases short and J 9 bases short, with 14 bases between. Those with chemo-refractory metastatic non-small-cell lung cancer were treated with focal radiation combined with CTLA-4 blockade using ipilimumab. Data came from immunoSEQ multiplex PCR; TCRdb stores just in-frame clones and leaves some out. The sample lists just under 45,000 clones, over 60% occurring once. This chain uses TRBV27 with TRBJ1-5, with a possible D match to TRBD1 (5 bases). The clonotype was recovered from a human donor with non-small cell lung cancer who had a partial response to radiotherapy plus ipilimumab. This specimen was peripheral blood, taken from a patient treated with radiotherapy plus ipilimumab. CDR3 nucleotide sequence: TGTGCCAGCAGTTTAGGTGGGGGGAGCCGGCCCCAGCATTTT. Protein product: CASSLGGGSRPQHF.